Below are 27 T cell receptor beta chains sequenced from a single sample in a study of cytomegalovirus exposure and HLA in healthy donors. The PCR employed 60 Vbeta primers together with 13 Jbeta primers. TCRdb's copy holds only in-frame clones and misses some; the assay was immunoSEQ multiplex PCR. The table lists 60,000 to 70,000 clones, around 78% of them singletons. Input material: PBMCs. These TCRs come from a man aged 45-60 years in good health and CMV-seronegative.

V and J are TRBV18 and TRBJ2-7, with a possible D match to TRBD1 (6 bases). The V end lost 3 bases, the J end lost 6 bases, and 12 bases lay between the germline ends. CDR3 length: 13 residues. Germline lookup yields CDR1 KGHSH and CDR2 LQKENI. The CDR3 DNA follows: TGTGCCAGCTCACCGCCCGGACAGTCCGAGCAGTACTTC. The encoded protein is CASSPPGQSEQYF.

The rearrangement links TRBV5-1 to TRBJ2-5, with a possible D match to TRBD2 (5 bases). The germline CDR1 and CDR2 sequences are SGHRS and YFSETQ. Between the trimmed V and J ends, which lost 4 bases and 4 bases, there was a span of 17 bases. CDR3 length equals 15 residues. CDR3 sequence: CASSSPRAAGETQYF. The CDR3 nucleotides are TGCGCCAGCAGCAGCCCCCGGGCGGCGGGAGAGACCCAGTACTTC.

This clone was detected a few times. The chain carries TRBV7-8 and TRBJ2-7, with TRBD2 identical over 12 bases. V shed 3 bases, J shed 0 bases, and the junction held 6 bases outside the gene matches. From germline, CDR1 is SGHVS and CDR2 FQNEAQ. The CDR3 is 17 residues long. Here the CDR3 DNA reads TGTGCCAGCAGCTTGGGACTAGCGGGTGCTCTCTCCTACGAGCAGTACTTC. Encoded protein: CASSLGLAGALSYEQYF. The variable domain in full, with the rest retrieved from reference TRBV7-8 and TRBJ2-7, is GAGVSQSPRYKVAKRGQDVALRCDPISGHVSLFWYQQALGQGPEFLTYFQNEAQLDKSGLPSDRFFAERPEGSVSTLKIQRTQQEDSAVYLCASSLGLAGALSYEQYFGPGTRLTVT.

The V call is TRBV6-1, the J call TRBJ2-2; 10 nucleotides match TRBD1. V gave up 6 bases and J gave up 2 bases; unmatched junction bases: 3. This CDR3 has 15 amino acids. The germline V gene encodes CDR1 MNHNS and CDR2 SASEGT. CDR3 sequence reads: CASRGTGVNTGELFF. CDR3 coding DNA: TGTGCCAGCAGGGGGACAGGGGTTAACACCGGGGAGCTGTTTTTT.

This chain joins TRBV5-4 and TRBJ1-1, with a weak D call TRBD1 (5 bases). Germline CDR1 is SGHNT and CDR2 is YYREEE (reference sequence). V was clipped by 0 bases and J by 1 base, with 10 bases between them. The CDR3 is made up of 15 amino acids. In nucleotides, the CDR3 is TGTGCCAGCAGCTTGGCCTGGCAGGGGAACACTGAAGCTTTCTTT. This translates into CASSLAWQGNTEAFF.

The chain is built from TRBV27 and TRBJ1-2; TRBD1 might be the D (5 bases). Germline CDR1 is MNHEY and CDR2 is SMNVEV (reference sequence). The V end lost 0 bases, the J end lost 9 bases, and 14 bases lay between the germline ends. The CDR3 consists of 14 residues. CDR3 DNA: TGTGCCAGCAGTTTATCCGCAGGGTTTGTGCGCTACACCTTC. It translates to CASSLSAGFVRYTF.

In its sample, this clone was seen a few times. V and J are TRBV4-1 and TRBJ2-7, with TRBD2 identical over 8 bases. With 3 bases clipped from V and 0 bases from J, the junction kept 4 bases outside the gene matches. Germline values: CDR1 MGHRA, CDR2 YSYEKL. The CDR3 consists of 15 residues. The CDR3 bases are TGCGCCAGCAGCCAGGAGCTAGCGGGCTCCTACGAGCAGTACTTC. It specifies CASSQELAGSYEQYF.

CDR3 sequence reads: CASSPGTGPYEQYF. For the CDR3, the DNA is TGTGCCAGCAGCCCCGGGACAGGACCCTACGAGCAGTACTTC. The chain has TRBV11-2 and TRBJ2-7, with TRBD1 matching over 8 bases. From germline, CDR1 is SGHAT and CDR2 FQNNGV. The CDR3 covers 14 residues. V shed 5 bases and J 2 bases; nucleotides not matched to a gene: 5.

The V and J genes are TRBV5-1 and TRBJ1-1; the D gene is possibly TRBD1 (6 bases). The germline V gene encodes CDR1 SGHRS and CDR2 YFSETQ. Trimming left V 5 bases short and J 3 bases short, with 14 bases between. This CDR3 spans 14 amino acids. The CDR3 region is CASSLDRQDTEAFF. The CDR3, as DNA: TGCGCCAGCAGTCTCGACAGGCAAGACACTGAAGCTTTCTTT.

In this sample, this clone turned up a few times. This chain joins TRBV10-3 and TRBJ1-1; D may be TRBD1 (5 bases). This CDR3 contains 15 residues. Germline CDR1 and CDR2: ENHRY and SYGVKD. The V end was cut by 1 base, the J end by 0 bases, with 9 bases between. CDR3 loop: CAISELDTMNTEAFF. CDR3 DNA: TGTGCCATCAGTGAGTTGGACACCATGAACACTGAAGCTTTCTTT.

The rearrangement uses TRBV29-1 and TRBJ2-5, with D possibly TRBD2 on 6 matching bases. With 7 bases removed from V and 4 bases from J, the gap between germline ends came to 16 bases. The CDR3 extends over 13 amino acids. Germline loops: CDR1 SQVTM, CDR2 ANQGSEA. The CDR3 is CSDVADYRETQYF. The DNA for the CDR3 is TGCAGCGACGTGGCGGACTACCGAGAGACCCAGTACTTC.

This clone appeared a few times. The genes are TRBV7-6 and TRBJ2-1; 9 bases agree with TRBD1. With 1 base clipped from V and 7 bases from J, the junction kept 5 bases outside the gene matches. Germline assignment: CDR1 SGHVS and CDR2 FNYEAQ. The CDR3 has 15 amino acids. The CDR3 DNA reads TGTGCCAGCAGCTTAGGACAGGGGGAGGGAAATGAGCAGTTCTTC. Its translation: CASSLGQGEGNEQFF.

This clone was observed a handful of times. The chain links TRBV9 to TRBJ2-1; weak D call: TRBD1 (6 bases). CDR3 length: 14 amino acids. The V and J ends lost 3 bases and 5 bases respectively, with 12 bases between them. From germline, CDR1 is SGDLS and CDR2 YYNGEE. The CDR3 is CASSDADSHNEQFF. CDR3 in DNA: TGTGCCAGCAGCGACGCGGACAGCCACAATGAGCAGTTCTTC.

In its sample, this clone was seen once. The junction differs from germline at one of its ends, possibly a read error. The rearrangement uses TRBV5-1 and TRBJ1-1; no definite D call. Germline CDR1 reads SGHRS; CDR2 reads YFSETQ. The CDR3 is made up of 13 amino acids. CDR3 region: CASSINLPVEESF. CDR3 DNA: TGCGCCAGCAGCATAAACCTACCCGTCGAGGAAAGCTTT.

The CDR3 DNA reads as TGTGCCACCAGCAGGCCACACTACGAGCAGTACTTC. Amino acids: CATSRPHYEQYF. The chain is built from TRBV15 and TRBJ2-7; D is unresolved. The V and J ends lost 3 bases and 3 bases respectively, with 6 bases between them. The CDR3 contains 12 residues. Germline CDR1 reads LNHNV; CDR2 reads YYDKDF (reference sequence).

The sample holds a few counts of this clone. The CDR3 bases are TGTGCCAGCTCACGGGGACAGGTCCCCTACAATGAGCAGTTCTTC. Its protein is CASSRGQVPYNEQFF. The rearrangement links TRBV18 to TRBJ2-1; 8 bases line up with TRBD1. The CDR3 covers 15 residues. V shed 4 bases, J shed 2 bases, and the junction held 4 bases outside the gene matches. Germline V gene data show CDR1 as KGHSH and CDR2 as LQKENI.

This chain connects TRBV5-1 to TRBJ1-1, with D unresolved. Trimming removed 6 bases from V and 0 bases from J, with 3 bases in between. This CDR3 has 11 amino acids. The germline CDR1 and CDR2 sequences are SGHRS and YFSETQ. The CDR3 region has the DNA TGCGCCAGCACAGTGAACACTGAAGCTTTCTTT. Its translation: CASTVNTEAFF.

V is TRBV5-1 and J is TRBJ1-1; D is uncertain. The V gene's germline CDR1 is SGHRS and CDR2 YFSETQ. V lost 4 bases and J 4 bases, leaving 11 bases between the germline ends. The CDR3 runs to 13 residues. CDR3 in amino acids: CASSVVAGTEAFF. CDR3 DNA: TGCGCCAGCAGCGTCGTCGCAGGCACTGAAGCTTTCTTT.

The V gene is TRBV10-1, the J gene TRBJ2-1, with 7 positions matching TRBD1. The germline V gene encodes CDR1 WNHNN and CDR2 SYGVQD (reference sequence). The CDR3 consists of 14 residues. Unmatched junction bases numbered 6, after V lost 5 bases and J lost 5 bases. The CDR3 nucleotides read TGCGCCAGCAGTACCGGGACAGCTAACAATGAGCAGTTCTTC. Encoded protein: CASSTGTANNEQFF.

As for this clone: The junction does not match germline at one end; this may be a read error. The rearrangement links TRBV7-7 to TRBJ2-5; TRBD2 matches at 8 bases. Germline-derived CDR1 and CDR2 are SSHAT and FNYEAQ (reference sequence). The CDR3 consists of 15 residues. The CDR3 protein is CASSLWSGRGETQYF. The CDR3 region has the DNA TGTGCTAGCAGCTTATGGTCCGGGAGGGGAGAGACCCAGTACTTC.

This chain uses TRBV5-6 with TRBJ2-2; a weak D match, TRBD1 (6 bases). The CDR3 has 17 residues. Germline V CDR1 and CDR2: SGHDT, YYEEEE. Trimming left V 4 bases short and J 0 bases short, with 16 bases between. The CDR3 loop reads CASSQFVGQTNTGELFF. The DNA of the CDR3 is TGTGCCAGCAGCCAGTTCGTAGGACAGACGAACACCGGGGAGCTGTTTTTT.

This chain links TRBV4-3 with TRBJ2-1; tentative D call: TRBD2 (6 bases). V lost 0 bases to trimming and J lost 7 bases, with 22 bases between them. The germline V gene encodes CDR1 LGHNA and CDR2 YSLEER. This CDR3 comprises 18 residues. CDR3 sequence reads: CASSQDSPGGIGRNEQFF. CDR3 DNA sequence: TGCGCCAGCAGCCAAGATAGCCCAGGAGGAATAGGGAGGAATGAGCAGTTCTTC.

V and J are TRBV5-1 and TRBJ1-1; D remains ambiguous. The CDR3 contains 13 residues. Germline values: CDR1 SGHRS, CDR2 YFSETQ. V was shortened by 8 bases and J by 4 bases, with 15 bases between the two germline ends. In nucleotides, the CDR3 is TGCGCCAGGACCGGGGAGAATGGCACTGAAGCTTTCTTT. The encoded protein is CARTGENGTEAFF.

The gene calls are TRBV7-8 and TRBJ2-1; 9 positions match TRBD1. The CDR3 is 16 amino acids. V lost 5 bases, J lost 7 bases, and 12 bases stayed unmatched. CDR1 is SGHVS and CDR2 is FQNEAQ in the germline V gene. The CDR3 region is CASSPRDRATQNEQFF. The CDR3 DNA follows: TGTGCCAGCAGCCCCCGGGACAGGGCAACTCAGAATGAGCAGTTCTTC. The whole variable domain, remainder taken from reference TRBV7-8 and TRBJ2-1, is GAGVSQSPRYKVAKRGQDVALRCDPISGHVSLFWYQQALGQGPEFLTYFQNEAQLDKSGLPSDRFFAERPEGSVSTLKIQRTQQEDSAVYLCASSPRDRATQNEQFFGPGTRLTVL.

The V and J genes are TRBV23-1 and TRBJ2-5; a weak D match, TRBD1 (5 bases). TRBV23-1 is filed as an ORF, its function uncertain. This CDR3 has 13 residues. V lost 3 bases and J lost 7, with 12 bases in between. CDR3 sequence reads: CASSHQGSRTQYF. CDR3 bases: TGCGCCAGCAGTCATCAGGGCTCTCGGACCCAGTACTTC.

The chain has TRBV30 and TRBJ1-6, with D unclear. Trimming removed 5 bases from V and 10 bases from J, with 15 bases in between. CDR1 and CDR2 from the germline V gene are GTSNPN and SVGIG (reference sequence). The CDR3 totals 13 residues. The CDR3 sequence is CAWGPRAGSPLHF. Written as DNA, the CDR3 is TGTGCCTGGGGTCCGAGAGCGGGCTCACCCCTCCACTTT.

The sample holds a few counts of this clone. Here the CDR3 DNA reads TGTGCCAGCAGGTGGGGGCAGGGGGCGGAAGGAAACACCATATATTTT. Encoded protein: CASRWGQGAEGNTIYF. The chain employs TRBV7-9 and TRBJ1-3; 8 bases fit TRBD1. The germline CDR1 and CDR2 sequences are SEHNR and FQNEAQ (reference sequence). CDR3 length: 16 residues. J was trimmed by 4 bases and V by 6 bases; bases with no gene match: 11.